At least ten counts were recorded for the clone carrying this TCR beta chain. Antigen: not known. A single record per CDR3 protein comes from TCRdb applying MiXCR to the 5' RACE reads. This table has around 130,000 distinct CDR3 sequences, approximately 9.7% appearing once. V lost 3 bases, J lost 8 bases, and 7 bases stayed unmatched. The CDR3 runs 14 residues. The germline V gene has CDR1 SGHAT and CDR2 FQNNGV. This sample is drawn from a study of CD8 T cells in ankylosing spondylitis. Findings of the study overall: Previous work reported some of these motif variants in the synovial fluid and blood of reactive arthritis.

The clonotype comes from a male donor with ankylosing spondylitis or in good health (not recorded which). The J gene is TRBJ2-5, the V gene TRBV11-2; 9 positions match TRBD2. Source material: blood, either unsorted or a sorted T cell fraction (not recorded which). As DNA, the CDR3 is TGTGCCAGCAGCTTCAGTGGCGGGAGGGCCACCCAGTACTTC. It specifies CASSFSGGRATQYF.